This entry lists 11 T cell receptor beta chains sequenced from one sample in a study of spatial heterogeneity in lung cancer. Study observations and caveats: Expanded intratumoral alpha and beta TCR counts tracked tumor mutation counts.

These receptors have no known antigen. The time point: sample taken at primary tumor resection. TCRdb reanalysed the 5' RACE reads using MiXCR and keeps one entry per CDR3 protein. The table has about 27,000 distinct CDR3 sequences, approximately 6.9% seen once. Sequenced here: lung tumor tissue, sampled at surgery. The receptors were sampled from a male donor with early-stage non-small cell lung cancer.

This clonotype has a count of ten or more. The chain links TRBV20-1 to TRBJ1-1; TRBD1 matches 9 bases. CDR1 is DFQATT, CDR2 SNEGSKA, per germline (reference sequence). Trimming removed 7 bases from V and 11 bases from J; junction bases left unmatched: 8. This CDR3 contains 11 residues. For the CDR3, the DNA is TGCAGTGGGACAGGGGTAAGAGAGGCTTTCTTT. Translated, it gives CSGTGVREAFF.

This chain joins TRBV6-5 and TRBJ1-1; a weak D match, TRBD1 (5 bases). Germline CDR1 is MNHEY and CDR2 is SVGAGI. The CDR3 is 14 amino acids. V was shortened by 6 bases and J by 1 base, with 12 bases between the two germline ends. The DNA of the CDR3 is TGTGCCAGCAGGGGAGGGACGCCGAACACTGAAGCTTTCTTT. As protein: CASRGGTPNTEAFF.

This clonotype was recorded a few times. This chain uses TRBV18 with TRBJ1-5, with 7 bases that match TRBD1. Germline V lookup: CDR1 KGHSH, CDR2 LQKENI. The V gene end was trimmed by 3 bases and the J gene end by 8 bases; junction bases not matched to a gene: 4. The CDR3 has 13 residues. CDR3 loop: CASSPDRTEPQHF. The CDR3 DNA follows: TGTGCCAGCTCACCGGACAGGACCGAGCCCCAGCATTTT.

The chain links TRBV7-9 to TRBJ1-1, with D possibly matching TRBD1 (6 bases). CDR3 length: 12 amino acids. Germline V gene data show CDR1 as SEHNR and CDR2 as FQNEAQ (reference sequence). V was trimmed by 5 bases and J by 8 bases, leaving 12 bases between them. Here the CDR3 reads CASSPQGSEAFF. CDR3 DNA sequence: TGTGCCAGCAGCCCCCAGGGGTCAGAAGCTTTCTTT.

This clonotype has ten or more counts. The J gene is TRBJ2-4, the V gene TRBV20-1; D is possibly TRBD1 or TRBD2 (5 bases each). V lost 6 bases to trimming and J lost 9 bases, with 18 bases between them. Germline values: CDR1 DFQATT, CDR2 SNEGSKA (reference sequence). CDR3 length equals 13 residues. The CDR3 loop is CSASPGPQAIQYF. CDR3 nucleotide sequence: TGCAGTGCCAGCCCGGGACCCCAAGCCATTCAGTACTTC.

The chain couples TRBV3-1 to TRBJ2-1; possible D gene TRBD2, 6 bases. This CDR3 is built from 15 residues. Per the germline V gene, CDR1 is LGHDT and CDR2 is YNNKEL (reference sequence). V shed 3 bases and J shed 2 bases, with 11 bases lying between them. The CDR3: CASSQASGAYNEQFF. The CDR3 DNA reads TGTGCCAGCAGCCAGGCGTCGGGAGCCTACAATGAGCAGTTCTTC.

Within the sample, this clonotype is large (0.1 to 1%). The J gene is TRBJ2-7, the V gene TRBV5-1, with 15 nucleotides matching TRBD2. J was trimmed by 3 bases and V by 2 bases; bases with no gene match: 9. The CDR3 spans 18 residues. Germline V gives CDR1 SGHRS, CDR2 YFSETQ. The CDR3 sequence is CASSFGTSGGPKYYEQYF. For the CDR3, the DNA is TGCGCCAGCAGCTTCGGGACTAGCGGGGGGCCGAAATACTACGAGCAGTACTTC.

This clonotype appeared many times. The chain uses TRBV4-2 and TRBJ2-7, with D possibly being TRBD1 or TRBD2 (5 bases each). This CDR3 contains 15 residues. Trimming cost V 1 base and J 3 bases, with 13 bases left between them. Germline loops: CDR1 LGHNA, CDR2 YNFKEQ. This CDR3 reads CASSQASWDLYEQYF. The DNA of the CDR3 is TGTGCCAGCAGCCAAGCGAGCTGGGACCTCTACGAGCAGTACTTC.

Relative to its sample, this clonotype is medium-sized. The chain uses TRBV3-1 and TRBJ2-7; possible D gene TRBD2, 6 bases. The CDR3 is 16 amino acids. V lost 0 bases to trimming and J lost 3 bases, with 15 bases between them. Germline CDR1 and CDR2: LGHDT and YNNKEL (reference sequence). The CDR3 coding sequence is TGTGCCAGCAGCCAAGATGATTTGGAGGGAATCTACGAGCAGTACTTC. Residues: CASSQDDLEGIYEQYF.

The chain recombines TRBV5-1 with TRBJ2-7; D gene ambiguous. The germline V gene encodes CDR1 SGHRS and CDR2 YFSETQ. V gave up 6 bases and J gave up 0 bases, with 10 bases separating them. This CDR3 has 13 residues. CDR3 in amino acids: CASTGDGSYEQYF. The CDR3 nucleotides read TGCGCCAGCACTGGAGACGGCTCCTACGAGCAGTACTTC.

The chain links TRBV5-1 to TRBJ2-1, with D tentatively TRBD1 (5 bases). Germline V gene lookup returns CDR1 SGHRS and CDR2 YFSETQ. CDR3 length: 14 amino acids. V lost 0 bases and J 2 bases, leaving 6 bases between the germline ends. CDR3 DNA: TGCGCCAGCAGCTTGGGACAGACCTACAATGAGCAGTTCTTC. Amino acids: CASSLGQTYNEQFF.